This section outlines one TCR beta chain sequence together with its context. The V gene's germline CDR1 is SNHLY and CDR2 FYNNEI. This CDR3 is built from 13 residues. The V end lost 2 bases, the J end lost 8 bases, and 12 bases lay between the germline ends. Clones were sequenced by immunoSEQ multiplex PCR, and TCRdb holds only the in-frame ones, with some missing. The repertoire holds over 100,000 clones, with 92% as singletons. This entry belongs to a study of T cell changes during pregnancy in multiple sclerosis. The gene calls are TRBV2 and TRBJ1-1; possibly TRBD1 for D (5 bases). This TCR was sampled from a female donor with multiple sclerosis, enrolled in a pregnancy study. Specimen: peripheral blood, collected in the third trimester of pregnancy. The CDR3: CASSEQENREAFF. The CDR3 DNA is TGTGCCAGCAGTGAACAGGAAAACAGGGAAGCTTTCTTT.